This T cell receptor beta chain was captured in a study of metastatic and nonmetastatic thyroid tumors. The wider study: Comparative analysis of repertoires was undertaken across blood and tumor or nodule tissue obtained from malignant and benign thyroid patients.

As concerns this clone: Its antigen is undetermined.

Regarding the study as a whole: Reported TCR beta diversity, measured in blood and tumor, was significantly higher for malignant thyroid tumors than for benign nodules.

All patients were treatment-naive before thyroid surgery. In the original analysis: The study's classifier, a distant-metastasis tool for papillary thyroid cancer, was built using CDR3 differences across clinicopathological groups. TCRdb re-called the PCR reads through MiXCR. For this entry, the V and J calls and clone size follow TCRdb and not the study's own pipeline. The repertoire holds 30,000 to 40,000 clones, with 15% to 20% as singletons. The CDR3 runs 13 residues. V shed 6 bases and J shed 1 base, with 8 bases lying between them. Germline-derived CDR1 and CDR2 are KGHDR and SFDVKD. The sample consisted of blood. The chain carries TRBV24-1 and TRBJ1-2, with unresolved D. This TCR was recovered from a male donor with papillary thyroid cancer or a benign thyroid nodule (not recorded which). Some clones in this sample may be carry-over from other donors' samples. CDR3 region: CATSQGLNYGYTF. CDR3 DNA: TGTGCCACCAGTCAAGGACTTAACTATGGCTACACCTTC.